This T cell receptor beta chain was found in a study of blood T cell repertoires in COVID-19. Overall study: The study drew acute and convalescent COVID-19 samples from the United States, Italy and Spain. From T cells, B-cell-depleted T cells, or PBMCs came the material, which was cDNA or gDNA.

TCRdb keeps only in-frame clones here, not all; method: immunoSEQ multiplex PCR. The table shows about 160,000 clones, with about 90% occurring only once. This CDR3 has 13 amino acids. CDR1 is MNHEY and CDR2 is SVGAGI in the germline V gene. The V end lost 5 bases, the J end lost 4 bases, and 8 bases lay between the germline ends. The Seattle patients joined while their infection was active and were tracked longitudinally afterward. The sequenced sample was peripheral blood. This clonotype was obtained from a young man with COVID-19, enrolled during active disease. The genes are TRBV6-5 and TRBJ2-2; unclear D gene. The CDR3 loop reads CASSPLPTGELFF. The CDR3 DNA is TGTGCCAGCAGTCCACTCCCCACCGGGGAGCTGTTTTTT.